The 4 T cell receptor beta chains in this list originate from one sample, sequenced in a study of blood T cell repertoires in COVID-19. Assay: immunoSEQ multiplex PCR; the TCRdb copy retains only in-frame clones and omits some. Here the sample spans 250,000 to 300,000 clones, about nine tenths being singletons. The sequenced sample consisted of peripheral blood. Receptor source: a woman between 45 and 65 years old who had recovered from COVID-19.

V usage is TRBV5-1 and J usage is TRBJ2-7; TRBD2 aligns across 10 bases. This CDR3 comprises 14 residues. Germline assignment: CDR1 SGHRS and CDR2 YFSETQ. J was trimmed by 4 bases and V by 7 bases; bases with no gene match: 8. CDR3 bases: TGCGCCAGCCGCCCTAGCGGGGGAATATACGAGCAGTACTTC. It specifies CASRPSGGIYEQYF.

CDR3 amino acids: CASSRDSGNTIYF. The CDR3 nucleotides read TGTGCCAGCAGTCGGGACAGCGGAAACACCATATATTTT. The chain joins TRBV2 to TRBJ1-3, with TRBD1 identical over 7 bases. The germline gives CDR1 SNHLY, CDR2 FYNNEI. This CDR3 has 13 residues. The V and J ends lost 5 bases and 4 bases, in that order; junction bases with no gene match: 2.

This rearrangement joins TRBV7-2 to TRBJ2-7; the match to TRBD2 covers 7 bases. Germline CDR1 is SGHTA and CDR2 is FQGNSA. This CDR3 has 12 residues. V was clipped by 8 bases and J by 6 bases; unmatched bases: 7. In nucleotides, the CDR3 is TGTGCCAGCGGGGGGGTAGGGGTCGAGCAGTACTTC. This sequence encodes CASGGVGVEQYF.

The chain has TRBV28 and TRBJ2-7, with a weak D call TRBD1 (6 bases). This CDR3 is 14 amino acids long. Germline V gene lookup returns CDR1 MDHEN and CDR2 SYDVKM. The V end was cut by 6 bases, the J end by 0 bases, with 12 bases between. CDR3 bases: TGTGCCAGCAGCACACCGGACAGCTCCTACGAGCAGTACTTC. This translates into CASSTPDSSYEQYF.